This T cell receptor beta chain was retrieved from a study of cytomegalovirus exposure and HLA in healthy donors. PCR primers comprised 60 Vbeta and 13 Jbeta primers. The data were produced by immunoSEQ multiplex PCR, yet TCRdb's version contains in-frame clones alone and is incomplete. The profile covers around 130,000 clones, with roughly 62% appearing a single time and roughly 1.9% taken by the ten largest. The CDR3 is 15 residues long. Germline V CDR1 and CDR2: LGHNA, YSLEER. V gave up 2 bases and J gave up 5 bases, with 16 bases separating them. Material for sequencing was PBMCs. V is TRBV4-3 and J is TRBJ2-7; TRBD2 is a possible D gene (6 bases). This sequence originates from a male donor in good health and CMV-seronegative. Here the CDR3 reads CASSQNRAGRDEQYF. For the CDR3, the DNA is TGCGCCAGCAGCCAAAACCGGGCGGGGAGAGACGAGCAGTACTTC.